This T cell receptor (beta chain) was retrieved from a study of breast tumors, draining lymph nodes, adjacent tissues. This clonotype was counted many times. The antigen remains undetermined. From the multiplex PCR reads, TCRdb called clonotypes with MiXCR, one entry per CDR3 protein. The sample shows some 250,000 distinct CDR3 sequences, about 34% of them seen only once. Study-level findings and limits: Data fit most tumor T cells coming from lymph node, expanding in tumor.

Samples came from axillary lymph nodes draining the breast cancer. The V gene's germline CDR1 is DFQATT and CDR2 SNEGSKA (reference sequence). The V end was cut by 6 bases, the J end by 5 bases, with 8 bases between. CDR3 length: 11 residues. This rearrangement joins TRBV20-1 to TRBJ2-1; D is perhaps TRBD1 (5 bases). This TCR was recovered from a female donor with breast cancer. Some clones in this sample may be carry-over from other donors' samples. The sample taken for sequencing was axillary lymph node tissue. The CDR3 bases are TGCAGTGCAGGGGTCCACAATGAGCAGTTCTTC. It yields the protein CSAGVHNEQFF.